This T cell receptor beta chain was documented in a study of blood T cell repertoires in COVID-19. Study details: Acute and convalescent COVID-19 specimens originated in the United States, Italy and Spain. T cells, B-cell-depleted T cells, or PBMCs provided the cDNA or gDNA that served as material.

In the study's own analysis: Reference gene primer amplification yielded estimated nucleated cell counts. The method was immunoSEQ multiplex PCR; TCRdb's version includes in-frame clones alone and lacks a portion of them. V, J and clone size are those of that table, while D and trimming were read from the DNA. The sample holds some 42,000 clones, 75% to 90% seen once. Trimming removed 5 bases at V and 7 bases at J, with 9 bases between. In germline, CDR1 is SNHLY, CDR2 FYNNEI. The CDR3 length is 12 residues. This clonotype was sampled from a man aged 30 to 39 with active or convalescent COVID-19. The sequenced sample was peripheral blood. The chain links TRBV2 to TRBJ2-1; TRBD2 is a possible D gene (5 bases). The DNA of the CDR3 is TGTGCCAGCAGTAGAGAGGGAAATGAGCAGTTCTTC. Translation: CASSREGNEQFF.